These 5 T cell receptor beta chains share one sample of origin, sequenced in a study. MiXCR, applied by TCRdb to the RT-PCR reads, yields one record per CDR3 protein. The sample lists more than 550,000 distinct CDR3 sequences, approximately 14% occurring once. Material: memory CD4+ T cells from blood. The receptors shown here come from a female donor in good health, serving as a healthy control.

The chain recombines TRBV6-6 with TRBJ2-7; no firm D call. V dropped 8 bases and J dropped 3 bases, with 11 bases sitting between them. Germline CDR1 is MNHNY and CDR2 is SVGAGI (reference sequence). The CDR3 has 12 amino acids. The CDR3 is CASGQANYEQYF. CDR3 bases: TGTGCCAGCGGCCAGGCGAACTACGAGCAGTACTTC.

A few counts support this clonotype. The chain carries TRBV7-2 and TRBJ1-2, with a possible D match to TRBD1 (5 bases). CDR1 and CDR2 from the germline V gene are SGHTA and FQGNSA. This CDR3 has 15 residues. Trimming took off 1 base at V and 4 bases at J, with 13 bases between the two ends. The CDR3 region is CASSLDIRGRYGYTF. In DNA form, the CDR3 reads TGTGCCAGCAGCTTAGATATTAGGGGACGCTATGGCTACACCTTC.

Many counts were recorded for this clonotype. This chain joins TRBV4-1 and TRBJ2-1; 9 bases fit TRBD2. Germline values: CDR1 MGHRA, CDR2 YSYEKL. Trimming removed 4 bases from V and 3 bases from J; junction bases left unmatched: 7. CDR3 length equals 16 residues. As DNA, the CDR3 is TGCGCCAGCAGCCCGGGGGTAGCGGGGGACTACAATGAGCAGTTCTTC. The encoded protein is CASSPGVAGDYNEQFF.

The rearrangement joins TRBV20-1 to TRBJ2-1; TRBD2 agrees at 9 bases. Germline V gene data show CDR1 as DFQATT and CDR2 as SNEGSKA (reference sequence). The CDR3 runs 16 residues. J was trimmed by 3 bases and V by 0 bases; bases with no gene match: 6. The CDR3 DNA reads as TGCAGTGCTAGAGATCGGGTAGCGGGGGTCTACAATGAGCAGTTCTTC. Translated, it gives CSARDRVAGVYNEQFF.

The J gene is TRBJ2-7, the V gene TRBV28, with D perhaps TRBD2 (6 bases). CDR1 is MDHEN and CDR2 is SYDVKM in the germline V gene. V was shortened by 1 base and J by 7 bases, with 17 bases between the two germline ends. This CDR3 contains 15 residues. The chain's CDR3 is CASSLFFEWAGEQYF. DNA of the CDR3: TGTGCCAGCAGTTTATTTTTTGAGTGGGCGGGGGAGCAGTACTTC.